The clone carrying this TCR beta chain appeared many times. The antigen is unknown. This specimen comes from a study of regulatory T cells in long-lasting Graves disease. Study results and caveats: The number of shared public clonotypes was higher in persistent patients (2,741) than new patients (around 890).

CDR3 length: 14 amino acids. V lost 4 bases, J lost 3 bases, and 3 bases stayed unmatched. Germline V gene sequence: CDR1 KGHDR, CDR2 SFDVKD. HTBI primers from iRepertoire and Arm-PCR of CDR3 regions yielded the TCR beta libraries. A single record per CDR3 protein comes from TCRdb applying MiXCR to the multiplex PCR reads. The data show approximately 400,000 distinct CDR3 sequences, about 16% seen once. Time point described: newly diagnosed GD, antithyroid drugs for less than 3 months. Extracted PBMC RNA gave rise to the TCR library. The TCR was taken from a female donor with Graves disease. The chain has TRBV24-1 and TRBJ2-3, with 7 bases matching TRBD1. The input for sequencing was peripheral blood mononuclear cells (PBMCs), taken at new diagnosis, from a patient treated with antithyroid drugs. CDR3 amino acids: CATSDPTGTDTQYF. As DNA, the CDR3 is TGTGCCACCAGTGACCCGACAGGGACAGATACGCAGTATTTT.